These 20 T cell receptor beta chains were all obtained from the same sample, sequenced in a study of blood T cell repertoires in COVID-19. TCRdb keeps only in-frame clones here, not all; method: immunoSEQ multiplex PCR. The sample includes fewer than 100,000 clones, more than 75% seen only once; the top ten take 7.4%. What was sequenced was peripheral blood. Every receptor here comes from a human donor with acute or convalescent COVID-19. The donor label of this sample is uncertain.

The chain employs TRBV15 and TRBJ2-7; TRBD1 matches at 9 bases. Germline V lookup: CDR1 LNHNV, CDR2 YYDKDF (reference sequence). The CDR3 has 16 amino acids. V lost 0 bases and J lost 6; bases outside the gene matches: 9. The chain's CDR3 is CATSRDPPGQGSEQYF. CDR3 coding DNA: TGTGCCACCAGCAGAGACCCTCCGGGACAGGGTTCCGAGCAGTACTTC.

This rearrangement joins TRBV30 to TRBJ2-1; 9 bases are shared with TRBD2. There are 17 residues in the CDR3. J lost 4 bases, V lost 1 base, and 11 bases had no gene match. CDR1 GTSNPN and CDR2 SVGIG come from the germline V gene (reference sequence). The CDR3 protein is CAWSAIAGALGYNEQFF. CDR3 DNA sequence: TGTGCCTGGAGTGCAATAGCGGGGGCCCTCGGGTACAATGAGCAGTTCTTC.

This clone is a singleton in its sample. The chain joins TRBV6-5 to TRBJ2-3, with 10 positions matching TRBD1. CDR1 and CDR2 (germline): MNHEY, SVGAGI. After removal of 7 bases from V and 6 bases from J, the junction contained 10 bases not matched to a gene. CDR3 length equals 15 residues. Here the CDR3 reads CASTPRDRGWDTQYF. The CDR3 region has the DNA TGTGCCAGCACCCCCCGGGACAGGGGTTGGGATACGCAGTATTTT.

The rearrangement links TRBV6-5 to TRBJ1-6; possibly TRBD1 for D (5 bases). Germline lookup yields CDR1 MNHEY and CDR2 SVGAGI. The CDR3 is 14 amino acids. V lost 0 bases and J 12 bases, leaving 12 bases between the germline ends. The CDR3 is CASSYSKGLLPLHF. Written as DNA, the CDR3 is TGTGCCAGCAGTTACTCGAAGGGGCTCTTACCCCTCCACTTT.

The CDR3: CASSRPPGETQYF. The CDR3 bases are TGTGCCAGCTCACGACCTCCCGGGGAGACCCAGTACTTC. V and J are TRBV18 and TRBJ2-5; no reliable D call. The germline V gene has CDR1 KGHSH and CDR2 LQKENI. The V end lost 4 bases, the J end lost 5 bases, and 11 bases lay between the germline ends. CDR3 length equals 13 residues.

The gene calls are TRBV5-6 and TRBJ1-1; tentatively, D is TRBD1 (5 bases). Germline V gene data show CDR1 as SGHDT and CDR2 as YYEEEE. This CDR3 contains 13 residues. The V and J ends lost 2 bases and 4 bases respectively, with 9 bases between them. Here the CDR3 reads CASSFRAVTEAFF. The CDR3, as DNA: TGTGCCAGCAGCTTCAGGGCGGTCACTGAAGCTTTCTTT.

The V gene is TRBV9, the J gene TRBJ2-1, with a tentative D call TRBD2 (7 bases). CDR3 length: 16 residues. Germline CDR1 reads SGDLS; CDR2 reads YYNGEE. Trimming shortened V by 0 bases and J by 4 bases, and 14 bases separated the two germline ends. The CDR3: CASSVEVGGPYNEQFF. The CDR3 DNA sequence: TGTGCCAGCAGCGTAGAGGTGGGGGGGCCTTACAATGAGCAGTTCTTC.

CDR3 sequence reads: CASGQGNYGYTF. The CDR3 DNA reads as TGTGCCAGCGGGCAGGGGAACTATGGCTACACCTTC. This chain uses TRBV6-5 with TRBJ1-2; D perhaps matches TRBD1 (6 bases). This CDR3 contains 12 residues. In germline, CDR1 is MNHEY, CDR2 SVGAGI. The V and J ends lost 8 bases and 2 bases respectively, with 9 bases between them.

J is TRBJ2-3 and V is TRBV5-1; no definite D call. The V gene lost 7 bases and the J gene lost 3 bases, with 18 bases spanning the gap. Germline lookup yields CDR1 SGHRS and CDR2 YFSETQ. This CDR3 has 15 residues. The CDR3 coding sequence is TGCGCCAGCTCAACCCCCACCGCAGATACAGATACGCAGTATTTT. Its translation is CASSTPTADTDTQYF.

The chain is built from TRBV18 and TRBJ2-5, with 7 bases aligning to TRBD1. Germline V gene data show CDR1 as KGHSH and CDR2 as LQKENI. J was trimmed by 2 bases and V by 3 bases; bases with no gene match: 9. This CDR3 region has 16 residues. This CDR3 reads CASSPFRDRTQETQYF. In DNA, the CDR3 is TGTGCCAGCTCACCCTTCCGGGACAGAACTCAAGAGACCCAGTACTTC. The entire variable domain, with the rest obtained from reference TRBV18 and TRBJ2-5, is as follows: NAGVMQNPRHLVRRRGQEARLRCSPMKGHSHVYWYRQLPEEGLKFMVYLQKENIIDESGMPKERFSAEFPKEGPSILRIQQVVRGDSAAYFCASSPFRDRTQETQYFGPGTRLLVL.

The V gene is TRBV6-2 or TRBV6-3, the J gene TRBJ1-1; the match to TRBD1 covers 7 bases. CDR1 is MNHEY and CDR2 is SVGEGT in the germline V gene. The CDR3 consists of 15 residues. J lost 0 bases, V lost 4 bases, and 5 bases had no gene match. The CDR3 DNA sequence: TGTGCCAGCAGTTCCGGACAGGTGATGAACACTGAAGCTTTCTTT. This translates into CASSSGQVMNTEAFF.

Of note for this clone: At one end the junction does not follow the germline gene, possibly because of a read error. J is TRBJ1-2 and V is TRBV2, with TRBD1 matching over 8 bases. CDR1 is SNHLY and CDR2 is FYNNEI in the germline V gene. The CDR3 is 14 amino acids. The CDR3 nucleotides read TGTGCCAGCAGCGAAGGGGACAGGCTCTACAGCTACACCTTC. It yields the protein CASSEGDRLYSYTF.

The chain joins TRBV19 to TRBJ2-7, with TRBD1 identical over 9 bases. CDR1 is LNHDA and CDR2 is SQIVND in the germline V gene (reference sequence). Trimming at V came to 4 bases and at J to 7 bases, leaving 5 bases not matched to a gene. The CDR3 has 13 residues. The CDR3: CASSRTGDGEQYF. The CDR3 DNA follows: TGTGCCAGTAGTAGGACAGGGGACGGTGAGCAGTACTTC.

This clone occurred a few times. The chain has TRBV6-1 and TRBJ1-1, with D unresolved. Germline V gene sequence: CDR1 MNHNS, CDR2 SASEGT. There are 13 residues in the CDR3. V dropped 1 base and J dropped 2 bases, with 5 bases sitting between them. Here the CDR3 reads CASSEVINTEAFF. Written as DNA, the CDR3 is TGTGCCAGCAGTGAAGTAATTAACACTGAAGCTTTCTTT.

This rearrangement joins TRBV5-8 to TRBJ2-7; weak D call: TRBD1 (6 bases). This CDR3 comprises 15 residues. Germline lookup yields CDR1 SGHTS and CDR2 YDEGEE. V was clipped by 1 base and J by 2 bases, with 13 bases between them. The CDR3 nucleotides are TGTGCCAGCAGCTTGATGCTACAGGGCGCCTACGAGCAGTACTTC. Translated, it gives CASSLMLQGAYEQYF.

CDR3 nucleotides: TGTGCCAGCAGCCCCCGGGACAGAGCATACAATGAGCAGTTCTTC. It specifies CASSPRDRAYNEQFF. The V gene is TRBV6-4, the J gene TRBJ2-1; TRBD1 matches at 7 bases. CDR1 MRHNA and CDR2 SNTAGT come from the germline V gene. J was trimmed by 4 bases and V by 6 bases; bases with no gene match: 9. The CDR3 consists of 15 residues.

The gene calls are TRBV7-8 and TRBJ1-2; 9 bases align to TRBD1. The CDR3 is made up of 16 amino acids. Germline CDR1 and CDR2: SGHVS and FQNEAQ. The V gene end was trimmed by 4 bases and the J gene end by 9 bases; junction bases not matched to a gene: 15. CDR3 sequence (DNA): TGTGCCAGCAGCTCATCCGGGACAGGGTTGGGAGGGAGCTACACCTTC. It is translated as CASSSSGTGLGGSYTF. The variable domain in full, completed from reference TRBV7-8 and TRBJ1-2, reads GAGVSQSPRYKVAKRGQDVALRCDPISGHVSLFWYQQALGQGPEFLTYFQNEAQLDKSGLPSDRFFAERPEGSVSTLKIQRTQQEDSAVYLCASSSSGTGLGGSYTFGSGTRLTVV.

Regarding this clone: The junction departs from germline at one end; a sequencing error may be responsible. The V call is TRBV13, the J call TRBJ2-1, with 9 positions matching TRBD1. Germline V lookup: CDR1 PRHDT, CDR2 FYEKMQ (reference sequence). This CDR3 comprises 14 residues. This CDR3 is CASSLVGDRVEQFF. The CDR3 coding sequence is TGTGCCAGCAGCTTAGTTGGGGACAGGGTTGAGCAATTCTTC. The variable domain in full, completed from reference TRBV13 and TRBJ2-1, reads AAGVIQSPRHLIKEKRETATLKCYPIPRHDTVYWYQQGPGQDPQFLISFYEKMQSDKGSIPDRFSAQQFSDYHSELNMSSLELGDSALYFCASSLVGDRVEQFFGPGTRLTVL.

This chain links TRBV28 with TRBJ1-5; tentatively, D is TRBD1 (6 bases). This CDR3 has 16 residues. Between the trimmed V and J ends, which lost 1 base and 5 bases, there was a span of 15 bases. CDR1 and CDR2 (germline): MDHEN, SYDVKM. CDR3 coding DNA: TGTGCCAGCAGTTTATTTGACAGGAGTATACATCAGCCCCAGCATTTT. Protein product: CASSLFDRSIHQPQHF.

V is TRBV6-1 and J is TRBJ1-1; tentative D call: TRBD1 (6 bases). Trimming shortened V by 5 bases and J by 8 bases, and 9 bases separated the two germline ends. The CDR3 extends over 11 amino acids. Germline loops: CDR1 MNHNS, CDR2 SASEGT. CDR3 sequence: CASSSQGEAFF. In DNA form, the CDR3 reads TGTGCCAGCAGTTCACAGGGAGAAGCTTTCTTT.